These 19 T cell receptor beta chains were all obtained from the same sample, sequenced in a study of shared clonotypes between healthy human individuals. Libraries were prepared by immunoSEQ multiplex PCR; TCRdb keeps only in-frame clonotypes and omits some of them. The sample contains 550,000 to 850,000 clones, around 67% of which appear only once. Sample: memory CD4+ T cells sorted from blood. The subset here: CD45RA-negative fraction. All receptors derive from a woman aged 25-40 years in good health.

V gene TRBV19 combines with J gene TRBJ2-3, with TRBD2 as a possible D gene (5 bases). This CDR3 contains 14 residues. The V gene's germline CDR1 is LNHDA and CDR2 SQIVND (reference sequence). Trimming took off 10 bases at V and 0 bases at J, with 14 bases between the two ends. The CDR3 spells CATGETGSTDTQYF. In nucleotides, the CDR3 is TGTGCCACTGGCGAAACGGGAAGCACAGATACGCAGTATTTT.

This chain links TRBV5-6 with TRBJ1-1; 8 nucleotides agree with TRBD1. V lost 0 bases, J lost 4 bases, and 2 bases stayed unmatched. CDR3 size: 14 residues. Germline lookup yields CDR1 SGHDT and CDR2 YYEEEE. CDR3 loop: CASSLGQGITEAFF. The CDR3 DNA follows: TGTGCCAGCAGCTTGGGACAGGGGATCACTGAAGCTTTCTTT.

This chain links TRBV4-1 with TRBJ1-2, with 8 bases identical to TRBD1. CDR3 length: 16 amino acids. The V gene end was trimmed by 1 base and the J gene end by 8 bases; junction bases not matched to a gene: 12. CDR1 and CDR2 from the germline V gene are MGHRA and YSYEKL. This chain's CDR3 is CASSQVGRGRWEGYTF. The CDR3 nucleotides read TGCGCCAGCAGCCAAGTAGGCAGGGGGCGTTGGGAGGGCTACACCTTC.

Here the CDR3 reads CASSWNRRGEQYF. The DNA of the CDR3 is TGTGCCAGCAGTTGGAACCGACGGGGCGAGCAGTACTTC. The chain carries TRBV28 and TRBJ2-7; perhaps TRBD2 as D (5 bases). The CDR3 consists of 13 residues. Looked up from germline, CDR1 is MDHEN and CDR2 is SYDVKM. V was trimmed by 4 bases and J by 6 bases, leaving 13 bases between them.

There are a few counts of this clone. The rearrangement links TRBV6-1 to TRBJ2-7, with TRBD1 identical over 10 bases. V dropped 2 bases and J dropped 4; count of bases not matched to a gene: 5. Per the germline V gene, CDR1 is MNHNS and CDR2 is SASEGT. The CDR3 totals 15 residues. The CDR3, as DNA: TGTGCCAGCAGTGAAAGGGACAGGGGTTGGTACGAGCAGTACTTC. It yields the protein CASSERDRGWYEQYF.

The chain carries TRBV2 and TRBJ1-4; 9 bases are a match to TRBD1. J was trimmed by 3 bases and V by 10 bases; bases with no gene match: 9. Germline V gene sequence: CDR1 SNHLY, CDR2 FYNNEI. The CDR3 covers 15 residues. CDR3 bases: TGTGCCACCCGACAGGGGGTTTTCGCTAATGAAAAACTGTTTTTT. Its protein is CATRQGVFANEKLFF.

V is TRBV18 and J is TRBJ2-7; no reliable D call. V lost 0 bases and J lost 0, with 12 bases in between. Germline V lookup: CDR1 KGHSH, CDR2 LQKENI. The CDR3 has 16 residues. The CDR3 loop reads CASSPPTNSLSYEQYF. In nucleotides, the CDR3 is TGTGCCAGCTCACCACCGACCAACTCCCTCTCCTACGAGCAGTACTTC. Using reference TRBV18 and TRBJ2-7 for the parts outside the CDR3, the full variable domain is NAGVMQNPRHLVRRRGQEARLRCSPMKGHSHVYWYRQLPEEGLKFMVYLQKENIIDESGMPKERFSAEFPKEGPSILRIQQVVRGDSAAYFCASSPPTNSLSYEQYFGPGTRLTVT.

The CDR3 nucleotides are TGTGCCAGCAGCCAGACTAGCGGGATTGTTTTGGAGACCCAGTACTTC. Translation gives CASSQTSGIVLETQYF. The gene calls are TRBV14 and TRBJ2-5; 11 nucleotides line up with TRBD2. V lost 3 bases and J lost 5; bases outside the gene matches: 8. Germline CDR1 reads SGHDN; CDR2 reads FVKESK. The length of the CDR3 is 16 residues. Full variable domain (missing parts from reference TRBV14 and TRBJ2-5): EAGVTQFPSHSVIEKGQTVTLRCDPISGHDNLYWYRRVMGKEIKFLLHFVKESKQDESGMPNNRFLAERTGGTYSTLKVQPAELEDSGVYFCASSQTSGIVLETQYFGPGTRLLVL.

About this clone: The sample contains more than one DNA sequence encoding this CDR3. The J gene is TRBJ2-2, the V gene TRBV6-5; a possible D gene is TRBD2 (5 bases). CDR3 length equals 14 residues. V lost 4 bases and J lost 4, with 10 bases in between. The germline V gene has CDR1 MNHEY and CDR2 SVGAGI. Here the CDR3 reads CASSSGILTGELFF. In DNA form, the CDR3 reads TGTGCCAGCAGTTCGGGGATACTCACCGGGGAGCTGTTTTTT.

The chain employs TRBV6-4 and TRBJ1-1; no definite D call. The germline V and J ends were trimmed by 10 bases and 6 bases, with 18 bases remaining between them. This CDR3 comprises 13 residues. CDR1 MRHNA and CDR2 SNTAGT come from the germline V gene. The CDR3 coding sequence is TGTGCCAATCGACTTATGGGGTCCGCTGAAGCTTTCTTT. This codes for CANRLMGSAEAFF.

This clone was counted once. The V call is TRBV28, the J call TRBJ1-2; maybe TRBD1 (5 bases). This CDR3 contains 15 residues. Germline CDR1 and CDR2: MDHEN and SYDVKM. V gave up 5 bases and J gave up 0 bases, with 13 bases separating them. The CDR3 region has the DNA TGTGCCAGCAGTCTGGGGGTGATCACTAACTATGGCTACACCTTC. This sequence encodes CASSLGVITNYGYTF.

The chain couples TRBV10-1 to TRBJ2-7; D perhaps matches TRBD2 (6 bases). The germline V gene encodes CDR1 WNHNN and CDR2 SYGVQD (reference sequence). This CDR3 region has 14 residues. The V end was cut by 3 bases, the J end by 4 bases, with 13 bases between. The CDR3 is CASSDPGLPYEQYF. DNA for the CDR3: TGCGCCAGCAGTGATCCGGGACTGCCTTACGAGCAGTACTTC.

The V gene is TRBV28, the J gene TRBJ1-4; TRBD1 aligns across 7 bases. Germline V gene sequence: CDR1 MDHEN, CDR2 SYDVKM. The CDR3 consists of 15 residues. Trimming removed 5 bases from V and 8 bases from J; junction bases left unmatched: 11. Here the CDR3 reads CASSLEGALGEKLFF. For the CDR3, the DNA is TGTGCCAGCAGTCTGGAGGGGGCGTTAGGGGAAAAACTGTTTTTT. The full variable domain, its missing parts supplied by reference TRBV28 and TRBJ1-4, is DVKVTQSSRYLVKRTGEKVFLECVQDMDHENMFWYRQDPGLGLRLIYFSYDVKMKEKGDIPEGYSVSREKKERFSLILESASTNQTSMYLCASSLEGALGEKLFFGSGTQLSVL.

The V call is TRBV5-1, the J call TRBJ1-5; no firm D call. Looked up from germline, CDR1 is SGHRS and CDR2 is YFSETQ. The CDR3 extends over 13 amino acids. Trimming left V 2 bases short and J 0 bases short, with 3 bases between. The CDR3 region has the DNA TGCGCCAGCAGCTTCGATAGCAATCAGCCCCAGCATTTT. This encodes CASSFDSNQPQHF. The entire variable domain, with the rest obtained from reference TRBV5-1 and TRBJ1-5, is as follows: KAGVTQTPRYLIKTRGQQVTLSCSPISGHRSVSWYQQTPGQGLQFLFEYFSETQRNKGNFPGRFSGRQFSNSRSEMNVSTLELGDSALYLCASSFDSNQPQHFGDGTRLSIL.

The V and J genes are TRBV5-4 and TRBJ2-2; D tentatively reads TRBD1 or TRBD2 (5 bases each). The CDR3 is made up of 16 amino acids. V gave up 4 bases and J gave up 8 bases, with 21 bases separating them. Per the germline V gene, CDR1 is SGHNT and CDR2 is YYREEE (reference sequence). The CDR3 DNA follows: TGTGCCAGCAGCAACGGGGACCGGGACGCCCGGGGGGAGCTGTTTTTT. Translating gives CASSNGDRDARGELFF. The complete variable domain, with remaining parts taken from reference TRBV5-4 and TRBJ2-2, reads ETGVTQSPTHLIKTRGQQVTLRCSSQSGHNTVSWYQQALGQGPQFIFQYYREEENGRGNFPPRFSGLQFPNYSSELNVNALELDDSALYLCASSNGDRDARGELFFGEGSRLTVL.

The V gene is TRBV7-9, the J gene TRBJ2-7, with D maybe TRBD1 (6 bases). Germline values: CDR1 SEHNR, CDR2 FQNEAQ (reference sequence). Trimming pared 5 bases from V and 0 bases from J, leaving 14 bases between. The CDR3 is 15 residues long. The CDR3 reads CASSPKGGSSYEQYF. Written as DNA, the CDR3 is TGTGCCAGCAGCCCCAAAGGGGGTAGCTCCTACGAGCAGTACTTC.

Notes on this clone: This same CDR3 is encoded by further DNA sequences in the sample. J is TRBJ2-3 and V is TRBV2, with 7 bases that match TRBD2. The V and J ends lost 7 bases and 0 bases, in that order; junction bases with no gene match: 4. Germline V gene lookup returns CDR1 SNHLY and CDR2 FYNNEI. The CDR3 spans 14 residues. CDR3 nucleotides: TGTGCCAGCATTGCGGGAGTAAGCACAGATACGCAGTATTTT. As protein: CASIAGVSTDTQYF.

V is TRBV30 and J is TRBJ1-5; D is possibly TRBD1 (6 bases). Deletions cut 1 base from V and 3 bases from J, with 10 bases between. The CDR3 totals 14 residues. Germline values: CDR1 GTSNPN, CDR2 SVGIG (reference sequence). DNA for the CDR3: TGTGCCTGGAGTGGGGGGGCAATCAATCAGCCCCAGCATTTT. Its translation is CAWSGGAINQPQHF.

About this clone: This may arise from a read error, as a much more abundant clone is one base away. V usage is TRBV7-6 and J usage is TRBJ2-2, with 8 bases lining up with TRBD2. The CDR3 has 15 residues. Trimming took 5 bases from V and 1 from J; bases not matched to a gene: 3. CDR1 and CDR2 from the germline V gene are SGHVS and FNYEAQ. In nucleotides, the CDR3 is TGTGCCAGCAGCCCAACTAGCGGGAACACCGGGGAGCTGTTTTTT. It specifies CASSPTSGNTGELFF.